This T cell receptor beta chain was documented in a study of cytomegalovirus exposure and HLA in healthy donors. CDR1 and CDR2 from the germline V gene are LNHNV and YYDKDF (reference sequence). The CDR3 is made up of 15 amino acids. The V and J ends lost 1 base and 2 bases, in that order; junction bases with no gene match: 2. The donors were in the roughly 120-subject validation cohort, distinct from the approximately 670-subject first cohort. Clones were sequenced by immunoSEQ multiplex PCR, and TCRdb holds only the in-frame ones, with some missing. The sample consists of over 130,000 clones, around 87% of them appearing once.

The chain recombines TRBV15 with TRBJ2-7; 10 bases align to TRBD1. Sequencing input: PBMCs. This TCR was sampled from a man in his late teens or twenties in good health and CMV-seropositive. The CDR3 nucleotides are TGTGCCACCAGCAGAGGGGGGACAGGGGCCTACGAGCAGTACTTC. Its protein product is CATSRGGTGAYEQYF.